This T cell receptor (beta chain) was captured by sequencing in a study of blood T cell repertoires in COVID-19. Study information: COVID-19 samples from acute and convalescent phases originated in the United States, Italy and Spain. PBMCs, B-cell-depleted T cells, or T cells were the source of the cDNA or gDNA that made up the material.

Germline V gene sequence: CDR1 MNHNS, CDR2 SASEGT. The V gene end was trimmed by 0 bases and the J gene end by 4 bases; junction bases not matched to a gene: 6. The CDR3 is 16 residues long. In the original workflow: Estimation of nucleated cell counts was performed using reference gene primer amplification. Profiling relied on immunoSEQ multiplex PCR, and the TCRdb table lists in-frame clones only, not all of them. V and J calls and clone size are as listed in that table; D and trimming were resolved from the DNA. The sample contains 220,000 or so clones, roughly 90% of which appear only once. The rearrangement joins TRBV6-1 to TRBJ2-1; 7 bases match TRBD1. Sequencing used peripheral blood. This clonotype was obtained from a man aged 55-75 years who had recovered from COVID-19. DNA of the CDR3: TGTGCCAGCAGTGAAGCGCGAGGACAGGCGTACAATGAGCAGTTCTTC. Residues: CASSEARGQAYNEQFF.